This T cell receptor beta chain was profiled in a study of T cells after posttransplantation cyclophosphamide. Overall study results and limits: Recipient CMV seropositivity and CMV reactivation strongly tracked TRB clonality.

A marrow graft followed busulfan-fludarabine conditioning, with cyclophosphamide on days +3 and +4. This clone has just a few counts. Its antigen remains unidentified. Additional DNA sequences in this sample encode the identical CDR3. Measured with immunoSEQ multiplex PCR; TCRdb has only the in-frame clones, and not every one. The data contain 12,000 or so clones, roughly 1.9% of them singletons. The clonotype comes from a male patient aged 25 to 39 who received an allogeneic stem cell transplant from a related donor, was CMV-positive, and had no GVHD. Some of the T cells may derive from the graft donor. The sequencing here drew on PBMCs, taken after allogeneic stem cell transplant with posttransplant cyclophosphamide.

The CDR3 region has the DNA TGTGCCAGTAGTATTAACAGTAACACTGAAGCTTTCTTT. Protein product: CASSINSNTEAFF. The chain has TRBV19 and TRBJ1-1, with D unresolved. CDR1 LNHDA and CDR2 SQIVND come from the germline V gene (reference sequence). Trimming took 3 bases from V and 2 from J, leaving 7 bases between them. The CDR3 runs 13 residues.